The 22 T cell receptor beta chains below come from one sample, sequenced in a study of blood T cell repertoires in COVID-19. Data came from immunoSEQ multiplex PCR; TCRdb stores just in-frame clones and leaves some out. Here the sample spans around 300,000 clones, 80% to 90% being singletons. Sequenced: PBMCs or T cells enriched from blood (not recorded which). These receptors came from a man aged 25 to 45 who had recovered from COVID-19.

In this sample, this clone turned up a few times. CDR3 in DNA: TGTGCCAGCAGGGCGGACAGCTCCTATAATTCACCCCTCCACTTT. Translation gives CASRADSSYNSPLHF. This chain links TRBV2 with TRBJ1-6; weak D call: TRBD1 (6 bases). The germline gives CDR1 SNHLY, CDR2 FYNNEI. The germline V and J ends were trimmed by 6 bases and 0 bases, with 9 bases remaining between them. The CDR3 covers 15 residues.

The CDR3 sequence is CASGPFASGGQETQYF. The CDR3 DNA sequence: TGTGCCAGCGGACCATTCGCTAGCGGGGGGCAAGAGACCCAGTACTTC. V gene TRBV13 combines with J gene TRBJ2-5, with TRBD2 identical over 11 bases. In germline, CDR1 is PRHDT, CDR2 FYEKMQ (reference sequence). V was clipped by 8 bases and J by 2 bases; unmatched bases: 10. The CDR3 contains 16 residues.

This chain joins TRBV21-1 and TRBJ2-3; TRBD2 is taken as the D call from the table, unchecked against the DNA. TRBV21-1 constitutes a pseudogene. This CDR3 is built from 19 residues. This chain's CDR3 is CASSKVPSGGAWGTDTQYF. In nucleotides, the CDR3 is TGTGCCAGCAGCAAAGTACCGTCTGGGGGGGCGTGGGGCACAGATACGCAGTATTTT.

This clone is a singleton in its sample. The V gene is TRBV11-2, the J gene TRBJ2-7, with D possibly TRBD2 on 6 matching bases. The CDR3 has 14 residues. V shed 1 base and J shed 3 bases, with 10 bases lying between them. Germline assignment: CDR1 SGHAT and CDR2 FQNNGV. The CDR3 DNA follows: TGTGCCAGCAGCTTAGGTCGGGGGAACTACGAGCAGTACTTC. Amino acids: CASSLGRGNYEQYF.

V is TRBV27 and J is TRBJ1-2; 7 bases map to TRBD1. V shed 6 bases and J 0 bases; nucleotides not matched to a gene: 4. The length of the CDR3 is 14 residues. Germline CDR1 and CDR2: MNHEY and SMNVEV (reference sequence). In nucleotides, the CDR3 is TGTGCCAGCAGGGCGACAGGGTCTAACTATGGCTACACCTTC. Amino acid sequence: CASRATGSNYGYTF.

This rearrangement joins TRBV19 to TRBJ2-3, with TRBD2 identical over 16 bases. Per the germline V gene, CDR1 is LNHDA and CDR2 is SQIVND (reference sequence). CDR3 size: 16 residues. The CDR3 DNA reads as TGTGCAACTGCCGGGACTAGCGGGGGGGCCACAGATACGCAGTATTTT. Protein: CATAGTSGGATDTQYF.

This clone was seen only a few times. The chain joins TRBV6-5 to TRBJ1-6, with a tentative D call TRBD1 (5 bases). V was cut by 2 bases and J by 7 bases, with 9 bases left in between. Germline V gene lookup returns CDR1 MNHEY and CDR2 SVGAGI. The CDR3 runs to 14 residues. CDR3 residues: CASSYRGGNSPLHF. As DNA, the CDR3 is TGTGCCAGCAGTTACCGTGGGGGGAATTCACCCCTCCACTTT.

In DNA, the CDR3 is TGTGCCAGCAGTTACTCTCCCCAGGGTCCCGGGGAGCTGTTTTTT. Its translation: CASSYSPQGPGELFF. This chain uses TRBV6-5 with TRBJ2-2, with a weak D call TRBD1 (5 bases). This CDR3 has 15 amino acids. Trimming cost V 0 bases and J 6 bases, with 11 bases left between them. Germline V CDR1 and CDR2: MNHEY, SVGAGI.

This chain joins TRBV5-1 and TRBJ2-1, with a tentative D call TRBD1 (5 bases). The CDR3 spans 17 residues. Germline loops: CDR1 SGHRS, CDR2 YFSETQ. V lost 0 bases to trimming and J lost 5 bases, with 18 bases between them. CDR3 sequence (DNA): TGCGCCAGCAGCTTGGGTCCGACAGAAACTTTGAACAATGAGCAGTTCTTC. This encodes CASSLGPTETLNNEQFF. Full variable domain (remainder filled in from reference TRBV5-1 and TRBJ2-1): KAGVTQTPRYLIKTRGQQVTLSCSPISGHRSVSWYQQTPGQGLQFLFEYFSETQRNKGNFPGRFSGRQFSNSRSEMNVSTLELGDSALYLCASSLGPTETLNNEQFFGPGTRLTVL.

The rearrangement uses TRBV2 and TRBJ1-2; 9 bases match TRBD1. The V gene's germline CDR1 is SNHLY and CDR2 FYNNEI. Trimming at V came to 8 bases and at J to 4 bases, leaving 8 bases not matched to a gene. This CDR3 spans 14 amino acids. The CDR3 loop reads CASPTTGGGYGYTF. Written as DNA, the CDR3 is TGTGCCAGCCCCACGACAGGGGGTGGCTATGGCTACACCTTC.

The V gene is TRBV6-6, the J gene TRBJ1-5, with no clear D. Germline V gene lookup returns CDR1 MNHNY and CDR2 SVGAGI (reference sequence). The CDR3 totals 15 residues. Trimming removed 2 bases from V and 0 bases from J, with 8 bases in between. CDR3 in amino acids: CASSYGRYSNQPQHF. The CDR3 DNA follows: TGTGCCAGCAGTTACGGGAGATATAGCAATCAGCCCCAGCATTTT.

The genes are TRBV11-2 and TRBJ2-2; weak D call: TRBD1 (5 bases). There are 16 residues in the CDR3. The germline CDR1 and CDR2 sequences are SGHAT and FQNNGV. Trimming took off 1 base at V and 0 bases at J, with 9 bases between the two ends. CDR3 in DNA: TGTGCCAGCAGCTTAGGGGCAGGGACGAACACCGGGGAGCTGTTTTTT. This sequence encodes CASSLGAGTNTGELFF.

The genes are TRBV28 and TRBJ1-5; a possible D gene is TRBD1 (6 bases). This CDR3 contains 14 residues. Trimming cost V 7 bases and J 2 bases, with 12 bases left between them. In germline, CDR1 is MDHEN, CDR2 SYDVKM. CDR3 sequence reads: CASMGARGNQPQHF. The CDR3 nucleotides read TGTGCCAGCATGGGGGCGCGAGGCAATCAGCCCCAGCATTTT.

The gene calls are TRBV5-1 and TRBJ2-3, with 10 positions matching TRBD2. The length of the CDR3 is 16 residues. The germline gives CDR1 SGHRS, CDR2 YFSETQ. V lost 8 bases and J lost 2; bases outside the gene matches: 11. CDR3: CASLAGANRVTDTQYF. In DNA, the CDR3 is TGCGCCAGTCTAGCGGGGGCCAACCGGGTCACAGATACGCAGTATTTT. Supplemented by reference TRBV5-1 and TRBJ2-3, the full variable domain reads KAGVTQTPRYLIKTRGQQVTLSCSPISGHRSVSWYQQTPGQGLQFLFEYFSETQRNKGNFPGRFSGRQFSNSRSEMNVSTLELGDSALYLCASLAGANRVTDTQYFGPGTRLTVL.

The chain couples TRBV3-1 (or the pseudogene TRBV3-2) to TRBJ1-4; a weak D match, TRBD1 (6 bases). The V gene's germline CDR1 is LGHDT and CDR2 YNNKEL (reference sequence). Trimming left V 0 bases short and J 8 bases short, with 16 bases between. CDR3 length equals 16 residues. The CDR3 DNA sequence: TGTGCCAGCAGCCAAGAAAGGGCCAGGGGAGTAGAAAAACTGTTTTTT. Its translation is CASSQERARGVEKLFF.

This sequence joins TRBV11-2 and TRBJ1-6; D might be TRBD1 (6 bases). Germline CDR1 reads SGHAT; CDR2 reads FQNNGV. The length of the CDR3 is 17 residues. V lost 1 base and J lost 4, with 14 bases in between. CDR3 sequence reads: CASSLAIGRGYNSPLHF. CDR3 in DNA: TGTGCCAGCAGCTTAGCGATCGGCAGGGGATATAATTCACCCCTCCACTTT.

The V gene is TRBV5-1, the J gene TRBJ2-5; D call uncertain. Trimming left V 1 base short and J 1 base short, with 8 bases between. Germline V gene lookup returns CDR1 SGHRS and CDR2 YFSETQ. The CDR3 is 14 amino acids. CDR3 in amino acids: CASSLSTIQETQYF. CDR3 nucleotide sequence: TGCGCCAGCAGCTTGTCAACTATCCAAGAGACCCAGTACTTC.

This clone has only one observation. Additional DNA sequences in this sample encode the identical CDR3. The V gene is TRBV18, the J gene TRBJ2-6, with D tentatively TRBD2 (6 bases). The CDR3 covers 15 residues. The V end was cut by 3 bases, the J end by 3 bases, with 9 bases between. CDR1 KGHSH and CDR2 LQKENI come from the germline V gene. CDR3 amino acids: CASSPTGDGANVLTF. Here the CDR3 DNA reads TGTGCCAGCTCACCGACGGGGGATGGGGCCAACGTCCTGACTTTC.

The chain has TRBV19 and TRBJ1-5; 10 positions match TRBD1. Unmatched junction bases numbered 7, after V lost 4 bases and J lost 7 bases. Germline V lookup: CDR1 LNHDA, CDR2 SQIVND (reference sequence). The CDR3 contains 15 residues. The CDR3 DNA sequence: TGTGCCAGTAGTACTAGACAGGGGGCAGGGCAGCCCCAGCATTTT. Translation gives CASSTRQGAGQPQHF.

The chain carries TRBV18 and TRBJ2-5; 9 bases are a match to TRBD1. V trimming: 0 bases; J trimming: 3 bases; junction bases outside the gene matches: 2. The CDR3 length is 15 residues. The germline gives CDR1 KGHSH, CDR2 LQKENI. The CDR3 reads CASSPPRDREETQYF. Written as DNA, the CDR3 is TGTGCCAGCTCACCACCTCGGGACAGGGAAGAGACCCAGTACTTC.

Turning to this clone: Other DNA variants within this sample encode the same CDR3. The rearrangement links TRBV2 to TRBJ2-5; the D is unclear. Per the germline V gene, CDR1 is SNHLY and CDR2 is FYNNEI. This CDR3 contains 13 residues. V lost 4 bases and J lost 1, with 7 bases in between. Here the CDR3 DNA reads TGTGCCAGCAGTGGGTCCGGCCAAGAGACCCAGTACTTC. Its protein is CASSGSGQETQYF.

The chain links TRBV5-1 to TRBJ2-2; 9 bases are a match to TRBD2. The CDR3 is 16 residues long. The V segment lost 4 bases and the J segment 4 bases; nucleotides outside the gene matches: 8. Germline V gene sequence: CDR1 SGHRS, CDR2 YFSETQ. The CDR3 spells CASSARGGRGTGELFF. CDR3 sequence (DNA): TGCGCCAGCAGCGCGCGGGGGGGCCGAGGCACCGGGGAGCTGTTTTTT.